The rows below give T cell receptor beta chains drawn from one sample of a study of cytomegalovirus exposure and HLA in healthy donors. Some clones are missing from TCRdb's copy, which holds only in-frame ones; the method was immunoSEQ multiplex PCR. The data show approximately 150,000 clones, 80% seen once. The sequenced sample was PBMCs. The receptor set was obtained from a man aged 40-49 years in good health and CMV-seronegative. The CDR3 runs from the conserved cysteine through the conserved F or W. D genes are given only for firm matches. The size entry is marked missing in some rows and otherwise reads once, few, many or a size class.

D gene,clone size,CDR3 length,J gene,V gene,CDR3 DNA,CDR3 protein
.,.,14,TRBJ2-3,TRBV7-2,TGTGCCAGCAGCTTAGAGCGGAGCACAGATACGCAGTATTTT,CASSLERSTDTQYF
TRBD1,.,15,TRBJ1-6,TRBV30,TGTGCCTGGAGAACAGGACAGGGGAGAGGGTCACCCCTCCACTTT,CAWRTGQGRGSPLHF
TRBD1,.,14,TRBJ1-5,TRBV5-8,TGTGCCAGCAGGTGGGGACAGGGCAATCAGCCCCAGCATTTT,CASRWGQGNQPQHF
TRBD2,.,15,TRBJ2-1,TRBV5-6,TGTGCCAGCAGGGAGCGAGGGACTAGTCTTAATGAGCAGTTCTTC,CASRERGTSLNEQFF
.,.,16,TRBJ1-6,TRBV6-6,TGTGCCAGCAGTTACTCTCTCCGGGACACACATTCACCCCTCCACTTT,CASSYSLRDTHSPLHF
TRBD2,.,18,TRBJ2-5,TRBV7-3,TGTGCCAGCAGCTTAACTAGCGGGGGGGCCAAGAGGGCGGAGACCCAGTACTTC,CASSLTSGGAKRAETQYF
TRBD1,.,12,TRBJ1-2,TRBV2,TGTGCCAGCAGGGAGAGGGGGCCTGGCTACACCTTC,CASRERGPGYTF
TRBD1,.,15,TRBJ2-4,TRBV7-9,TGTGCCAGCAGCTTCCCGACAGGGGGCTTTGACATTCAGTACTTC,CASSFPTGGFDIQYF
.,.,14,TRBJ1-6,TRBV28,TGTGCCAGCAAAGGCGGGGGTCAGAATTCACCCCTCCACTTT,CASKGGGQNSPLHF
.,.,19,TRBJ2-6,TRBV28,TGTGCCAGCACTCCTGGGGGAGGATTTCCAGCTTCTGGGGCCAACGTCCTGACTTTC,CASTPGGGFPASGANVLTF
TRBD1,.,13,TRBJ2-7,TRBV25-1,TGTGCCAGCAGTGGGGACAGGGGGTACGAGCAGTACTTC,CASSGDRGYEQYF
TRBD1,.,14,TRBJ2-3,TRBV19,TGTGCCAGTAGTAGGGACAGGGGGCGGGATACGCAGTATTTT,CASSRDRGRDTQYF
.,.,12,TRBJ2-1,TRBV7-2,TGTGCCAGCAGCTCAGGGCCCGATGAGCAGTTCTTC,CASSSGPDEQFF
TRBD1,few,14,TRBJ2-1,TRBV19,TGTGCCAGCACGGACAGGGGAACCTACAATGAGCAGTTCTTC,CASTDRGTYNEQFF
.,.,14,TRBJ1-6,TRBV27,TGTGCCAGCAGCGGACAGATCTATAATTCACCCCTCCACTTT,CASSGQIYNSPLHF
TRBD2,.,15,TRBJ2-1,TRBV7-9,TGTGCCAGCAGCCCGGGACTAGCGGGGCTCAATGAGCAGTTCTTC,CASSPGLAGLNEQFF
.,.,14,TRBJ1-2,TRBV5-4,TGTGCCAGCACCTGGGGGGGTGCAAACTATGGCTACACCTTC,CASTWGGANYGYTF
.,.,15,TRBJ2-1,TRBV4-1,TGCGCCAGCAGCCAAGACAGGGCGACCTACAATGAGCAGTTCTTC,CASSQDRATYNEQFF
TRBD1,.,13,TRBJ1-2,TRBV6-5,TGTGCCAGCAGCAGACAGGGGGCAAATGGCTACACCTTC,CASSRQGANGYTF
TRBD1,.,12,TRBJ1-2,TRBV19,TGTGCCTCAAGGACAGGGGGCTATGGCTACACCTTC,CASRTGGYGYTF
TRBD1,.,17,TRBJ1-1,TRBV7-8,TGTGCCAGCAGCTTTCAACCCCGGACAGGGGGGGACACTGAAGCTTTCTTT,CASSFQPRTGGDTEAFF
TRBD2,.,16,TRBJ2-3,TRBV9,TGTGCCAGCAGCGTAGCTAAGCGGGGGGGCACAGATACGCAGTATTTT,CASSVAKRGGTDTQYF
TRBD1,.,14,TRBJ1-3,TRBV19,TGTGCCAGTGGACAGGGTCACTCTGGAAACACCATATATTTT,CASGQGHSGNTIYF
.,once,15,TRBJ2-4,TRBV4-1,TGCGCCAGCAGCCAGGGGGGTAGTGACAAAAACATTCAGTACTTC,CASSQGGSDKNIQYF
TRBD2,.,16,TRBJ2-5,TRBV4-3,TGCGCCAGCAGCCAAGGAACTAGCGGGGGAGAAGGGACCCAGTACTTC,CASSQGTSGGEGTQYF
.,.,16,TRBJ2-7,TRBV27,TGTGCCAGCAGTTTATCTTCGGGCAGGGGAGTCCCCGAGCAGTACTTC,CASSLSSGRGVPEQYF
.,.,13,TRBJ1-4,TRBV30,TGTGCCTGGAGGGGCGACAGTAATGAAAAACTGTTTTTT,CAWRGDSNEKLFF
.,.,13,TRBJ2-7,TRBV6-6,TGTGCCAGCAGCGGTGGACTGTCCTACGAGCAGTACTTC,CASSGGLSYEQYF